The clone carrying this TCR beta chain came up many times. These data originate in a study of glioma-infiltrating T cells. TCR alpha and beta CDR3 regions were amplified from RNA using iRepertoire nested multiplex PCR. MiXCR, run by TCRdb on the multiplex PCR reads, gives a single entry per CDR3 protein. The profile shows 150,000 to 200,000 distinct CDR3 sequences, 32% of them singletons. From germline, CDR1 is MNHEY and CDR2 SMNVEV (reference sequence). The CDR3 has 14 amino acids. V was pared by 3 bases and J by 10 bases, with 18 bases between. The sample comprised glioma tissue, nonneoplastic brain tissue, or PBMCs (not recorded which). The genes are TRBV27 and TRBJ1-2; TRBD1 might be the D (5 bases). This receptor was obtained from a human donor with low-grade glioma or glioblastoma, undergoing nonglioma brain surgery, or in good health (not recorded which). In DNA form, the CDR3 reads TGTGCCAGCAGTTTCGGCTCCGGGACTGCGTCCTACACCTTC. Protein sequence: CASSFGSGTASYTF.